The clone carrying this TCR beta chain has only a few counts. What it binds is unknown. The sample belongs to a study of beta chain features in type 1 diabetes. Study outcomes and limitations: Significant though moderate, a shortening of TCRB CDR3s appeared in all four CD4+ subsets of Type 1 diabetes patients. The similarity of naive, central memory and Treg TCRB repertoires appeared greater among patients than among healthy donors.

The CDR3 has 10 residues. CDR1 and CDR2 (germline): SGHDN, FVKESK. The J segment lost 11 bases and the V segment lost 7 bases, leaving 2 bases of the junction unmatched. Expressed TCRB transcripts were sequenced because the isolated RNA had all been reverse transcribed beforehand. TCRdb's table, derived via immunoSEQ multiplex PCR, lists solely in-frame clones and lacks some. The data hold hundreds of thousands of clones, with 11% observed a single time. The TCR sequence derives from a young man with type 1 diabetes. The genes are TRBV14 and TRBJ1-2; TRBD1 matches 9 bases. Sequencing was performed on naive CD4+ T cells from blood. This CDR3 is CASKTGGYTF. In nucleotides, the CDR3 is TGTGCCAGCAAGACAGGGGGGTACACCTTC.